This T cell receptor beta chain was identified in a study of T cells in Graves' hyperthyroidism and ophthalmopathy. With respect to this clonotype: The target antigen is unknown.

V was shortened by 3 bases and J by 8 bases, with 16 bases between the two germline ends. The CDR3 runs to 14 residues. Study observations and caveats: Prediction of ophthalmopathy progression came a median about 6 months pre-onset.

The investigators amplified TCR beta CDR3 regions from RNA transcripts. The primer set for the first-round RT-PCR of the TCR CDR3 was HTBI. TCRdb processed the multiplex PCR reads anew with MiXCR; each CDR3 protein has one entry. The sample lists 800,000 or so distinct CDR3 sequences; around 39% were seen once. This receptor was taken from a man aged 18 to 29 with Graves' hyperthyroidism. The chain uses TRBV12-3 or TRBV12-4 and TRBJ1-2, with D uncertain. The specimen was blood. The CDR3 nucleotides read TGTGCCAGCAGTTTCTTTCTAGGAGGGAGCGGCTACACCTTC. It translates to CASSFFLGGSGYTF.